Below, one TCR beta chain is given with its context. What this receptor recognizes is not known. Nothing much larger sits one base from this clone, and base qualities are not available. This record comes from a study of blood T cell repertoires in COVID-19 (dated by TCRdb to the early 2020s). Describing the broader study: Collaborator samples came from the United States, Italy and Spain and covered acute and convalescent phases of COVID-19. The prospective study material was composed of cDNA or gDNA derived from T cells, B-cell-depleted T cells, or PBMCs. The dataset comprised deeply sampled blood TCRbeta repertoires from subjects exposed to, actively infected with, or recovered from COVID-19. The repertoires were made available in a free public database intended to serve as a resource for research on the immune response to SARS-CoV-2. The samples were drawn from two sources: the first 160 participants of the ongoing ImmuneRACE study, and 1,000 to 1,500 subjects contributed by 6 global collaborators. A de-identified subject ID, COVID-19 status, age in years and sex were almost always included in the sample metadata. Where available, HLA class I and class II types were obtained from metadata supplied by the sample provider rather than from assay-based typing. Study-wide conclusions, independent of this receptor: Clinical and demographic metadata were provided uncurated, with the amount varying by source and participant.

In the prospective study, participants were about 18 to 89 years old, resided in fewer than 25 geographic areas of the United States, and were enrolled through a virtual design. In the prospective study, participants were assigned to cohorts based on the clinical history participants reported in a screening survey and a study questionnaire. Mobile phlebotomists in the prospective study collected whole blood, serum and a nasopharyngeal or oropharyngeal swab from every participant. Over a roughly 2-month period, participants in the prospective study had the option of providing additional blood draws and questionnaires. Blood samples from the prospective study were shipped frozen or at room temperature prior to DNA extraction. The immunoSEQ Assay, a bias-controlled multiplex PCR, was used to amplify TCRbeta CDR3 regions from genomic DNA. Per the original workflow: Nucleated cell counts per sample were estimated from amplification of reference gene primers within the assay. To quantify the absolute abundance of each unique TCRbeta CDR3 rearrangement, sequence reads were collapsed and filtered. For each sample, productive Simpson clonality was calculated as the square root of Simpson's diversity index across productive rearrangements. Not all clones reach the TCRdb copy of this immuneACCESS table, which keeps in-frame sequences only. Checked studies attribute under half of the gap to unresolved V genes and leave the rest unexplained. That table supplies the V and J calls and clone size; D and trimming were determined from the DNA. This sample comprises a few hundred thousand clones, 87% of them detected only once. The top ten constitute around a tenth of the sample.

The CDR3 holds 12 amino acids from the cysteine to the phenylalanine. Left in the record is the CDR3 DNA by itself, 36 bases read in frame from the first base. CDR1 and CDR2 are drawn from the germline V gene (reference sequence): MNHEY, SMNVEV. Trimming takes 0 bases from V and 11 bases from J, and the germline ends sit 11 bases apart. Here the chain combines TRBV27 and TRBJ2-7, with TRBD1 as a weak D call on 6 bases. The sample was PBMCs or T cells enriched from blood (not recorded which). The TCR comes from a man between 18 and 29 years old with acute COVID-19. The encoded CDR3 is CASSLSGGTEYF. The bases are TGTGCCAGCAGTTTATCTGGGGGCACGGAGTACTTC.